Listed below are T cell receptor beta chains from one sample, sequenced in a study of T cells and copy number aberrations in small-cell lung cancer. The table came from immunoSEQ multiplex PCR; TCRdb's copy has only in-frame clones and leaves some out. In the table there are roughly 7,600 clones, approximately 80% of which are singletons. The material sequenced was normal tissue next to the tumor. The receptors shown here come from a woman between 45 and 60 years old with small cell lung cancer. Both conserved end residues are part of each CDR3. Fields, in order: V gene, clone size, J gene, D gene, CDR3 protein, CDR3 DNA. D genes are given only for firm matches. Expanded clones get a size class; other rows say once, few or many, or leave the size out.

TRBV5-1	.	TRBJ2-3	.	CASSSPGFVDTQYF	TGCGCCAGCAGCTCCCCCGGTTTTGTAGATACGCAGTATTTT
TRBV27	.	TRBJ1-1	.	CASSLSGSREAFF	TGTGCCAGCAGTTTATCGGGCAGCCGTGAAGCTTTCTTT
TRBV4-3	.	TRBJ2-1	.	CASSPKLVRGGGVGSNEQFF	TGCGCCAGCAGCCCGAAATTGGTGCGGGGAGGAGGGGTGGGGTCGAATGAGCAGTTCTTC
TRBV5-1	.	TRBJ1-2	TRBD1	CASSLDPDRGRGGYTF	TGCGCCAGCAGCTTGGACCCGGACAGGGGACGTGGTGGCTACACCTTC
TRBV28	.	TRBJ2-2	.	CASGSSNTGELFF	TGTGCCAGCGGTAGTTCTAACACCGGGGAGCTGTTTTTT
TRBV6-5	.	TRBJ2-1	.	CASSSPPGEQFF	TGTGCCAGCAGTTCCCCTCCAGGGGAGCAGTTCTTC
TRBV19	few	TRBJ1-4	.	CASSTGQREKLFF	TGTGCCAGTAGTACAGGCCAACGGGAAAAACTGTTTTTT
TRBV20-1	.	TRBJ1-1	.	CSARGIAEAFF	TGCAGTGCTAGAGGAATCGCTGAAGCTTTCTTT
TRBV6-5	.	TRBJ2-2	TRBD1	CASTIQGAGTGELFF	TGTGCCAGCACCATACAGGGGGCGGGGACCGGGGAGCTGTTTTTT
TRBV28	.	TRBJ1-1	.	CASRKQGRVNTEAFF	TGTGCCAGCAGAAAACAGGGACGCGTGAACACTGAAGCTTTCTTT
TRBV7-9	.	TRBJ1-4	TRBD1	CASSQGGRTHEKLFF	TGTGCCAGCAGCCAGGGGGGGAGGACGCATGAAAAACTGTTTTTT
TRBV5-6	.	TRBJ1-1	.	CASSLVGVGTEAFF	TGTGCCAGCAGCTTGGTGGGGGTCGGCACTGAAGCTTTCTTT
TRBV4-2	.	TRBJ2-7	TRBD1	CASSYDLTGAEQYF	TGTGCCAGCAGCTACGATTTGACAGGGGCCGAGCAGTACTTC
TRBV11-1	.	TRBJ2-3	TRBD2	CASSFETGTSGKASDTQYF	TGTGCCAGCAGCTTTGAGACCGGGACTAGCGGGAAAGCGTCAGATACGCAGTATTTT
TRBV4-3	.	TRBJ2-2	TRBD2	CASSQESMGPGGLYGELFF	TGCGCCAGCAGCCAAGAGAGCATGGGCCCGGGAGGATTATACGGGGAGCTGTTTTTT